This is a list of T cell receptor beta chains from one sample in a study of read filtering for tumor transcriptome and immune sequencing. TCRdb reprocessed the reads via MiXCR and lists one record per CDR3 protein. The sample lists 100,000 to 150,000 distinct CDR3 sequences; approximately 13% were seen once. The specimen sequenced was a population of CD138-negative cells sorted from bone marrow. The source of these receptors is a donor aged 40 or over with multiple myeloma. The CDR3 runs from the conserved cysteine through the conserved F or W. D genes are given only for firm matches. Clone size appears in some rows only: once, few, many, or a class for an expanded clone.

V gene	J gene	clone size	D gene	CDR3 protein	CDR3 DNA
TRBV12-5	TRBJ2-2	many	NA	CASGGHGSTGELFF	TGTGCTAGTGGTGGGCATGGATCCACCGGGGAGCTGTTTTTT
TRBV4-3	TRBJ2-6	many	NA	CASSQEDSGANVLTF	TGCGCCAGCAGCCAAGAAGACTCTGGGGCCAACGTCCTGACTTTC
TRBV29-1	TRBJ2-2	few	NA	CGVEWGGANTGELFF	TGCGGCGTTGAATGGGGCGGAGCCAACACCGGGGAGCTGTTTTTT
TRBV6-6	TRBJ2-1	many	NA	CASSYSGPANEQFF	TGTGCCAGCAGTTACTCGGGACCAGCGAATGAGCAGTTCTTC
TRBV19	TRBJ2-1	NA	NA	CASRMPEDSYNEQFF	TGTGCTAGTAGAATGCCGGAGGACTCCTACAATGAGCAGTTCTTC
TRBV27	TRBJ2-5	NA	NA	CASSSFPDRQEAQYF	TGTGCCAGCAGTTCATTTCCGGACAGACAAGAGGCCCAGTACTTC
TRBV5-8	TRBJ2-6	once	TRBD1	CASSGAGTASSGANVLTF	TGCGCCAGCAGCGGTGCCGGGACAGCATCTTCTGGGGCCAACGTCCTGACTTTC
TRBV29-1	TRBJ2-7	many	TRBD2	CSVVAGGYEQYF	TGCAGCGTTGTAGCGGGGGGTTACGAGCAGTACTTC
TRBV6-2/TRBV6-3	TRBJ2-1	many	TRBD2	CASRVTILAASSYNEQFF	TGTGCCAGCAGAGTTACGATTCTAGCGGCTAGCTCCTACAATGAGCAGTTCTTC
TRBV7-2	TRBJ2-2	many	TRBD1	CASTQRTGGPGELFF	TGTGCCAGCACCCAGAGGACAGGGGGTCCCGGGGAGCTGTTTTTT
TRBV20-1	TRBJ1-1	many	NA	CSARVRDLNTEAFF	TGCAGTGCAAGGGTACGGGATCTGAACACTGAAGCTTTCTTT
TRBV7-8	TRBJ2-1	once	TRBD2	CASSKGGLAGTYNEQFF	TGTGCCAGCAGCAAAGGGGGACTAGCGGGCACCTACAATGAGCAGTTCTTC
TRBV6-2/TRBV6-3	TRBJ2-2	many	NA	CASSSNTGELFF	TGTGCCAGCAGCTCCAACACCGGGGAGCTGTTTTTT
TRBV19	TRBJ2-5	many	TRBD2	CASSALYAGGFQETQYF	TGTGCCAGTAGTGCCCTCTACGCGGGAGGGTTCCAAGAGACCCAGTACTTC
TRBV12-3/TRBV12-4	TRBJ2-1	many	NA	CASSPFGGYNEQFF	TGTGCCAGCAGTCCCTTTGGGGGCTACAATGAGCAGTTCTTC
TRBV5-5	TRBJ2-7	many	NA	CASSLALQVPTYEQYF	TGTGCCAGCAGCTTGGCCCTACAGGTACCGACCTACGAGCAGTACTTC
TRBV29-1	TRBJ2-1	many	NA	CSVEGEADSQFF	TGCAGCGTTGAAGGTGAGGCGGACTCCCAGTTCTTC
TRBV29-1	TRBJ1-1	many	TRBD1	CSVDRGLENTEAFF	TGCAGCGTCGACAGGGGGCTAGAGAACACTGAAGCTTTCTTT
TRBV19	TRBJ2-7	NA	TRBD2	CATKERGYYEQYF	TGTGCCACCAAGGAGCGGGGGTACTACGAGCAGTACTTC
TRBV27	TRBJ2-7	NA	TRBD1	CASSPSGQGAREQYF	TGTGCCAGCAGTCCCTCGGGACAGGGGGCGAGGGAGCAGTACTTC
TRBV25-1	TRBJ1-1	many	NA	CASSVSRAENTEAFF	TGTGCCAGCAGTGTTTCAAGGGCCGAGAACACTGAAGCTTTCTTT
TRBV19	TRBJ2-1	many	NA	CASSMLGNNEQFF	TGTGCCAGTAGTATGCTAGGGAACAATGAGCAGTTCTTC
TRBV29-1	TRBJ2-3	few	NA	CSGSTTDTQYF	TGCAGCGGGAGTACAACAGATACGCAGTATTTT
TRBV20-1	TRBJ2-7	many	NA	CSARPGSHEQYF	TGCAGTGCTAGACCCGGCTCCCACGAGCAGTACTTC
TRBV3-1	TRBJ2-1	many	TRBD2	CASSLAGTSGNEQFF	TGTGCCAGCAGCCTAGCGGGGACTTCCGGAAATGAGCAGTTCTTC
TRBV24-1	TRBJ2-5	few	NA	CATSDEGHQETQCF	TGTGCCACCAGTGACGAGGGGCACCAAGAGACCCAGTGCTTC
TRBV6-1	TRBJ2-7	many	NA	CASSEGPGLYYEQYF	TGTGCCAGCAGTGAAGGACCGGGACTGTACTACGAGCAGTACTTC
TRBV3-1	TRBJ2-2	many	TRBD2	CASSHELAGRTGELFF	TGTGCCAGCAGCCATGAACTAGCGGGACGGACCGGGGAGCTGTTTTTT
TRBV2	TRBJ1-1	few	NA	CASIRGHRDTETFF	TGTGCCAGCATCAGGGGCCATAGGGACACTGAAACTTTCTTT
TRBV5-1	TRBJ2-5	many	TRBD1	CASSRVVAGGEETQYF	TGCGCCAGCAGCCGTGTCGTGGCAGGGGGCGAAGAGACCCAGTACTTC
TRBV12-3/TRBV12-4	TRBJ2-1	many	TRBD1	CASRSSTGGHEQFF	TGTGCCAGCAGATCCTCGACAGGGGGACATGAGCAGTTCTTC
TRBV7-7	TRBJ2-1	NA	TRBD1	CASSPSAGTGVNEQFF	TGTGCCAGCAGCCCGTCCGCCGGGACAGGGGTTAATGAGCAGTTCTTC
TRBV7-2	TRBJ2-3	many	TRBD1	CASSSDRGDTQYF	TGTGCCAGCAGCTCTGACAGGGGAGATACGCAGTATTTT
TRBV28	TRBJ1-5	many	NA	CASSARGAGQPQHF	TGTGCCAGCAGTGCACGGGGGGCAGGTCAGCCCCAGCATTTT
TRBV7-9	TRBJ1-1	NA	NA	CASSTDPDTEAFF	TGTGCCAGCAGCACCGATCCTGACACTGAAGCTTTCTTT
TRBV5-1	TRBJ2-1	many	TRBD2	CASSPFTAGLATYNEQFF	TGCGCCAGCAGCCCTTTTACCGCGGGACTAGCGACCTACAATGAGCAGTTCTTC
TRBV5-6	TRBJ1-5	NA	TRBD1	CASSLGGQDSNQPQHF	TGTGCCAGCAGCTTGGGGGGACAGGATAGCAATCAGCCCCAGCATTTT
TRBV4-2	TRBJ2-3	many	NA	CASSPGLRTDTQYF	TGTGCCAGCAGCCCCGGACTGCGCACAGATACGCAGTATTTT
TRBV7-6	TRBJ1-5	many	TRBD1	CASSPRTGAGQPQHF	TGTGCCAGCAGCCCGAGGACAGGGGCCGGGCAGCCCCAGCATTTT
TRBV5-1	TRBJ1-1	few	TRBD1	CASSPPRQGGTEAFF	TGCGCCAGCAGCCCGCCCCGACAGGGGGGCACTGAAGCTTTCTTT
TRBV5-1	TRBJ1-1	NA	NA	CASSQSSTNTEAFF	TGCGCCAGCAGCCAGTCTTCTACCAACACTGAAGCTTTCTTT
TRBV27	TRBJ1-4	many	NA	CASSLSTTNEKLFF	TGTGCCAGCAGTTTATCCACAACTAATGAAAAACTGTTTTTT
TRBV7-8	TRBJ2-1	many	NA	CASSYTGTSYNEQFF	TGTGCCAGCAGCTATACCGGGACCTCCTACAATGAGCAGTTCTTC
TRBV29-1	TRBJ2-1	few	TRBD1	CSVEETGAYNEQFF	TGCAGCGTTGAAGAGACAGGGGCCTACAATGAGCAGTTCTTC
TRBV6-2/TRBV6-3	TRBJ1-5	many	TRBD1	CASSYDRGSNQPQHF	TGTGCCAGCAGTTACGACAGGGGTAGCAATCAGCCCCAGCATTTT
TRBV7-2	TRBJ2-1	many	TRBD2	CASSLARTSGSYNEQFF	TGTGCCAGCAGCTTAGCGCGGACTAGCGGAAGCTACAATGAGCAGTTCTTC
TRBV3-1	TRBJ1-4	many	NA	CASSQRGQGYYEKLFF	TGTGCCAGCAGCCAAAGAGGGCAGGGTTATTATGAAAAACTGTTTTTT
TRBV6-5	TRBJ1-1	NA	NA	CASSYGRGNTEAFF	TGTGCCAGCAGTTACGGTCGGGGGAACACTGAAGCTTTCTTT
TRBV4-3	TRBJ2-1	many	NA	CASSQDPDNEQFF	TGCGCCAGCAGCCAAGATCCTGACAATGAGCAGTTCTTC
TRBV7-9	TRBJ2-7	many	NA	CASSSARLGGEQYF	TGTGCCAGCAGCTCGGCGAGACTTGGCGGGGAGCAGTACTTC
TRBV10-3	TRBJ2-1	many	NA	CAISDRRVRSYNEQFF	TGTGCCATCAGTGACCGCCGGGTTCGCTCCTACAATGAGCAGTTCTTC